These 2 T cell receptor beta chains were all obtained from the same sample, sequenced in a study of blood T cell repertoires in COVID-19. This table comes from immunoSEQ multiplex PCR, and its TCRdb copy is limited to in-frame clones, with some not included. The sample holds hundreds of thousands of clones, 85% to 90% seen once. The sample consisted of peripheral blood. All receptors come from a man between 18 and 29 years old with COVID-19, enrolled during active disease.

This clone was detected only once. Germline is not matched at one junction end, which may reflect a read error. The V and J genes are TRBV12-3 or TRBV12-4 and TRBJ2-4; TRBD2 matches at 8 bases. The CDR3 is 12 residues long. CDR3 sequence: CASSLGLVGENF. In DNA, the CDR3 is TGTGCCAGCAGTTTGGGACTAGTAGGTGAAAACTTC.

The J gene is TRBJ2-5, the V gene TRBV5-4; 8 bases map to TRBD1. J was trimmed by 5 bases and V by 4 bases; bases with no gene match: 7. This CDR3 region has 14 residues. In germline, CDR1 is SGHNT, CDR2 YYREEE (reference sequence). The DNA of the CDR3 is TGTGCCAGCAGCAGACAGGGGACGAGGGAGACCCAGTACTTC. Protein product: CASSRQGTRETQYF.